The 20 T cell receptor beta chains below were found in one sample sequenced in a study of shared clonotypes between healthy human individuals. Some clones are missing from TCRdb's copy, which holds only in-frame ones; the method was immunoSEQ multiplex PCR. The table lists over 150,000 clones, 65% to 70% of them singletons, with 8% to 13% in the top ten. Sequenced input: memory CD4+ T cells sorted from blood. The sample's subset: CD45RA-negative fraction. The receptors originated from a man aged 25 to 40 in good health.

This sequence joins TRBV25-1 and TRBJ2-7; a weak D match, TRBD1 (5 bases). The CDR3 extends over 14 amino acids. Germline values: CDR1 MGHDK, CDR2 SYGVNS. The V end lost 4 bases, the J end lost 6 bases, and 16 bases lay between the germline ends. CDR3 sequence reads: CASSVDTRGSEQYF. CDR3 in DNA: TGTGCCAGCAGTGTGGACACCAGAGGCTCCGAGCAGTACTTC.

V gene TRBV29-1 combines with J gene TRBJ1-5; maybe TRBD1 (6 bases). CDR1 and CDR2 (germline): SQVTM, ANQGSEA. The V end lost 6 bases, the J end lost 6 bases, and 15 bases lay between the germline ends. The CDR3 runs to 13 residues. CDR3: CSVSQGMGQPQHF. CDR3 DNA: TGCAGCGTGAGTCAGGGGATGGGTCAGCCCCAGCATTTT. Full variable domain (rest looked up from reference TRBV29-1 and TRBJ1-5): SAVISQKPSRDICQRGTSLTIQCQVDSQVTMMFWYRQQPGQSLTLIATANQGSEATYESGFVIDKFPISRPNLTFSTLTVSNMSPEDSSIYLCSVSQGMGQPQHFGDGTRLSIL.

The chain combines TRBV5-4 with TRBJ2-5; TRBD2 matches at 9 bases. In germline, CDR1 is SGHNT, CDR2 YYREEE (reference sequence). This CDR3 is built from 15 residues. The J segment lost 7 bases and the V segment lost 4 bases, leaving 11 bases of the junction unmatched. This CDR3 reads CASSRAGGSVWTQYF. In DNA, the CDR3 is TGTGCCAGCAGCCGAGCGGGAGGTAGCGTGTGGACCCAGTACTTC.

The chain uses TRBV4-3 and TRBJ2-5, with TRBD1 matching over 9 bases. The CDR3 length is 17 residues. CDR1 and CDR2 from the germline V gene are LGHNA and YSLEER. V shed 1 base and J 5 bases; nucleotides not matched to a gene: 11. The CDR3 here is CASSQGNRGLGGETQYF. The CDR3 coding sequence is TGCGCCAGCAGCCAAGGGAACAGGGGGCTAGGGGGGGAGACCCAGTACTTC.

This CDR3 is CASTETDRDSRDTQYF. The CDR3 DNA is TGTGCCAGCACGGAAACGGACAGGGATTCCCGAGATACGCAGTATTTT. The J gene is TRBJ2-3, the V gene TRBV25-1; 8 bases match TRBD1. The CDR3 is made up of 16 amino acids. V shed 7 bases, J shed 5 bases, and the junction held 14 bases outside the gene matches. Germline CDR1 MGHDK, CDR2 SYGVNS.

The CDR3 DNA sequence: TGTGCCAGCAGTGATCTGGGCTCCAACCGCGGTGGGGAGCTGTTTTTT. Translated: CASSDLGSNRGGELFF. The chain is built from TRBV2 and TRBJ2-2; no clear D gene. The V end lost 3 bases, the J end lost 8 bases, and 19 bases lay between the germline ends. Germline CDR1 and CDR2: SNHLY and FYNNEI. The CDR3 has 16 amino acids.

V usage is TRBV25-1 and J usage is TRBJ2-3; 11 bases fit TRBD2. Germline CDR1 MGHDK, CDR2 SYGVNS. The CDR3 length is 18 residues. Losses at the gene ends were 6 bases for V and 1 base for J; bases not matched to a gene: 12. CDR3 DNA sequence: TGTGCCAGCAGGGGGGTAGCGGGAGGGAGACCCCGCACAGATACGCAGTATTTT. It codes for CASRGVAGGRPRTDTQYF.

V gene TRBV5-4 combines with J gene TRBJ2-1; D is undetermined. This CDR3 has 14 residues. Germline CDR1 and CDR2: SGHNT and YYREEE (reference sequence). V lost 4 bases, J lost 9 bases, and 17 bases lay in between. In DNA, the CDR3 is TGTGCCAGCAGCACTGATCCTATTGCCGGTGAGCAGTTCTTC. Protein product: CASSTDPIAGEQFF.

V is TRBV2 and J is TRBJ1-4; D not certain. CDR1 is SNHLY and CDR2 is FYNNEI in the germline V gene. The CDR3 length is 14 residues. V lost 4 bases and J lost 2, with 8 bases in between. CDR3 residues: CASSVGRTNEKLFF. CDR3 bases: TGTGCCAGCAGTGTGGGGAGGACTAATGAAAAACTGTTTTTT.

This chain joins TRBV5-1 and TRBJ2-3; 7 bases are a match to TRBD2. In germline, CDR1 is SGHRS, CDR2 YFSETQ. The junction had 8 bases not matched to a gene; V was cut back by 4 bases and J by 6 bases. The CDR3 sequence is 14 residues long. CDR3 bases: TGCGCCAGCAGCCTCATGGACGGGGGGGATACGCAGTATTTT. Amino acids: CASSLMDGGDTQYF.

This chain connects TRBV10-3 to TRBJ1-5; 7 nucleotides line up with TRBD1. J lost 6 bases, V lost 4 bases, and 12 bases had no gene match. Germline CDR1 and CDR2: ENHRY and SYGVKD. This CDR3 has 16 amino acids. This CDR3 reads CAISGQGGLSGQPQHF. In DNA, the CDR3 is TGTGCCATCAGTGGACAGGGAGGACTGTCGGGTCAGCCCCAGCATTTT.

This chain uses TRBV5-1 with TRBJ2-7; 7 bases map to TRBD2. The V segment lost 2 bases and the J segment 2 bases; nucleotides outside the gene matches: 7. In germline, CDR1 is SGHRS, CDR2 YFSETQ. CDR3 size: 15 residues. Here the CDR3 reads CASSFLTGGAYEQYF. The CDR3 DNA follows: TGCGCCAGCAGCTTCTTAACTGGGGGGGCCTACGAGCAGTACTTC.

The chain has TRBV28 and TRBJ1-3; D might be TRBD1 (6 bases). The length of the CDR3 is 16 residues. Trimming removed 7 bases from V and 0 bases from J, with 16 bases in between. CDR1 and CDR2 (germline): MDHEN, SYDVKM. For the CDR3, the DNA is TGTGCCAGCACCCTGGGGGGCAGGATCTCTGGAAACACCATATATTTT. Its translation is CASTLGGRISGNTIYF.

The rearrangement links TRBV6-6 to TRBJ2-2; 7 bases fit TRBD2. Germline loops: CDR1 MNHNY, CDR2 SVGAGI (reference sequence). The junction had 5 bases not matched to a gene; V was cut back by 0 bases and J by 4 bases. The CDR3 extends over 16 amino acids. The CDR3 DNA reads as TGTGCCAGCAGTTACTCATCGCGGGAGCCCACCGGGGAGCTGTTTTTT. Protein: CASSYSSREPTGELFF.

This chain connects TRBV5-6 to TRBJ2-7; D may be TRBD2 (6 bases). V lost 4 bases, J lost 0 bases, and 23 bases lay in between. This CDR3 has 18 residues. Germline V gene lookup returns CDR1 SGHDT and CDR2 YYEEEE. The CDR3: CASSPWAQSGLRSYEQYF. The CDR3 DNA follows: TGTGCCAGCAGCCCGTGGGCCCAAAGCGGGCTTCGCTCCTACGAGCAGTACTTC.

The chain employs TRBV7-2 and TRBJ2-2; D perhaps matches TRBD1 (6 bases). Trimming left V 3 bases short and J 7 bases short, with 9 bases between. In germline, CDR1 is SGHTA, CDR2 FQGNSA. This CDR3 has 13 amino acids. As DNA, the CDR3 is TGTGCCAGCAGCTTGCAGGGGATCGGGGAGCTGTTTTTT. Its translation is CASSLQGIGELFF. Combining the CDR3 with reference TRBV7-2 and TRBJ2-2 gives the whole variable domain GAGVSQSPSNKVTEKGKDVELRCDPISGHTALYWYRQSLGQGLEFLIYFQGNSAPDKSGLPSDRFSAERTGGSVSTLTIQRTQQEDSAVYLCASSLQGIGELFFGEGSRLTVL.

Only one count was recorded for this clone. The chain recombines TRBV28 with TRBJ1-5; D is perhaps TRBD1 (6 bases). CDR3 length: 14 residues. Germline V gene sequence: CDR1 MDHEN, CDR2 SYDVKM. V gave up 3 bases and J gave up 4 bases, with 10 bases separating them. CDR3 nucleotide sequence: TGTGCCAGCAGTTTGGGAACAGGGAATCAGCCCCAGCATTTT. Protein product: CASSLGTGNQPQHF. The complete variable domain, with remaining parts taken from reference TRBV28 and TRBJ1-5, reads DVKVTQSSRYLVKRTGEKVFLECVQDMDHENMFWYRQDPGLGLRLIYFSYDVKMKEKGDIPEGYSVSREKKERFSLILESASTNQTSMYLCASSLGTGNQPQHFGDGTRLSIL.

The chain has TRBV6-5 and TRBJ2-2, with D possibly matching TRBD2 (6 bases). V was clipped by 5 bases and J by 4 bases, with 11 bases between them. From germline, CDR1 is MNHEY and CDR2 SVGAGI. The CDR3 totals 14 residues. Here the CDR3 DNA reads TGTGCCAGCAGTCGACCCGGGGGCACCGGGGAGCTGTTTTTT. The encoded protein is CASSRPGGTGELFF.

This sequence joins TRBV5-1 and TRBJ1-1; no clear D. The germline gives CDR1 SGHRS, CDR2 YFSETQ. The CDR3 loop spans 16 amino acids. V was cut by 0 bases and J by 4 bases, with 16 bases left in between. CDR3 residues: CASSLGRTFLGTEAFF. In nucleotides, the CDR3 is TGCGCCAGCAGCTTGGGGAGAACATTCTTGGGCACTGAAGCTTTCTTT.

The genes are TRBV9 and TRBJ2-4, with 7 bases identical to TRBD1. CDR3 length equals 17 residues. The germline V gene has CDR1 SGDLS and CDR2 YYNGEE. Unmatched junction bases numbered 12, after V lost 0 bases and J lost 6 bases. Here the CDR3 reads CASSVGQIGGGINIQYF. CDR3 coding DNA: TGTGCCAGCAGCGTAGGACAGATAGGGGGCGGAATAAACATTCAGTACTTC.